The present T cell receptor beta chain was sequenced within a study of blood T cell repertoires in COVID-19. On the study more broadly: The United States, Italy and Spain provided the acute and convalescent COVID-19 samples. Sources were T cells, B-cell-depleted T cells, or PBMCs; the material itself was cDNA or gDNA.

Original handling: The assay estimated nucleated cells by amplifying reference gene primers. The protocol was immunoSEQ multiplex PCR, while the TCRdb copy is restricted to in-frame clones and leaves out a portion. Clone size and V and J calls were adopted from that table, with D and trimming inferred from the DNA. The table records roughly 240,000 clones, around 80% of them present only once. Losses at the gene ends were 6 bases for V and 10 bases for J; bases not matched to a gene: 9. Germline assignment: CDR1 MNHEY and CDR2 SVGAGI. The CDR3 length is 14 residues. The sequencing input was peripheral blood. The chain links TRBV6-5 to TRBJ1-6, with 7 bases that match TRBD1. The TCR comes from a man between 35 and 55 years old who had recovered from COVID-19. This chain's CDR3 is CASRLNRGQSPLHF. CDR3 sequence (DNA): TGTGCCAGCAGGCTAAACAGGGGACAGTCACCCCTCCACTTT.